This T cell receptor beta chain derives from a study of blood T cells in healthy people across ages. This CDR3 spans 12 amino acids. CDR1 SNHLY and CDR2 FYNNEI come from the germline V gene. V shed 6 bases and J shed 4 bases, with 10 bases lying between them. A second PCR of 7 to 11 cycles used a sample-barcoded 5' primer and a J-beta primer mix. MiXCR, run by TCRdb on the 5' RACE reads, gives a single entry per CDR3 protein. The table has 1.4 million or so distinct CDR3 sequences, 42% seen once. This clonotype was found many times. The chain combines TRBV2 with TRBJ2-7; D is perhaps TRBD1 (6 bases). Sequenced: blood. This TCR came from a young woman in good health. The CDR3 coding sequence is TGTGCCAGCAGGGACAGAGATTACGAGCAGTACTTC. This gives the protein CASRDRDYEQYF.